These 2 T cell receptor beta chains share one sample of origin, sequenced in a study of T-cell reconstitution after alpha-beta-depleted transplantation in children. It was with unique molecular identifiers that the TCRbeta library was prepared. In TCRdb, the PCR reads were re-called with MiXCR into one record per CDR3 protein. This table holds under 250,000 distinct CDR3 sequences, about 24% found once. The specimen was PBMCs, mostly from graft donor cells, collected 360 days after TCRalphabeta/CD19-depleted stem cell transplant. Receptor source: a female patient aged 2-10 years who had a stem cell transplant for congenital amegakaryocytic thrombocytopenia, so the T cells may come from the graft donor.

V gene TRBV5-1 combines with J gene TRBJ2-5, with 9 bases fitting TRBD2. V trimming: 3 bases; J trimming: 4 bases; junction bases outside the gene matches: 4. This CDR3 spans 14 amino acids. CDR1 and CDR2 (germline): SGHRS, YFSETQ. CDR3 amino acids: CASSSSGGSETQYF. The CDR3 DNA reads TGCGCCAGCAGCTCAAGCGGGGGGTCAGAGACCCAGTACTTC. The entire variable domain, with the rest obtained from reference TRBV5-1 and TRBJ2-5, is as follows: KAGVTQTPRYLIKTRGQQVTLSCSPISGHRSVSWYQQTPGQGLQFLFEYFSETQRNKGNFPGRFSGRQFSNSRSEMNVSTLELGDSALYLCASSSSGGSETQYFGPGTRLLVL.

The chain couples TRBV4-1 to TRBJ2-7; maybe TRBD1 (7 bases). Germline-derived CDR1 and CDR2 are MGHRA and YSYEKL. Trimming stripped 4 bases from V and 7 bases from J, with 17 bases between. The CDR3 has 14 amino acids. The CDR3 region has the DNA TGCGCCAGCAGCCCCCGACAGGGACTGGGGGAGCAGTACTTC. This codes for CASSPRQGLGEQYF.